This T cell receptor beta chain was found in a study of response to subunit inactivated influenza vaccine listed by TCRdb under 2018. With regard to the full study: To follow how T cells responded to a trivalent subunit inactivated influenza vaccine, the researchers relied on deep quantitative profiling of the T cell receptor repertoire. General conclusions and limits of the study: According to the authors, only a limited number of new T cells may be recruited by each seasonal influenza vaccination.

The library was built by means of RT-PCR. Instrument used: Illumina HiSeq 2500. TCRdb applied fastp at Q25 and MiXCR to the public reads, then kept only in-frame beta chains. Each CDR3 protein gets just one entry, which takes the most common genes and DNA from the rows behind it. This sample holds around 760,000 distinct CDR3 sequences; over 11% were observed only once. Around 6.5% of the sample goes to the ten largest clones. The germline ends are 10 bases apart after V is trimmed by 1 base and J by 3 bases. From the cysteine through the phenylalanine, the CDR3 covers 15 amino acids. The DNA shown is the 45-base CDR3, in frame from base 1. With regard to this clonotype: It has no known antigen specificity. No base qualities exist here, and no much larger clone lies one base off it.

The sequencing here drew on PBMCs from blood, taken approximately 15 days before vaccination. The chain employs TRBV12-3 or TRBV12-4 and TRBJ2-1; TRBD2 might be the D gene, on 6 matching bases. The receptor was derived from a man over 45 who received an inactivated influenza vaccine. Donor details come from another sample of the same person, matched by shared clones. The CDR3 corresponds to CASSLDGRSYNEQFF. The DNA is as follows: TGTGCCAGCAGTTTAGACGGGAGAAGCTACAATGAGCAGTTCTTC.